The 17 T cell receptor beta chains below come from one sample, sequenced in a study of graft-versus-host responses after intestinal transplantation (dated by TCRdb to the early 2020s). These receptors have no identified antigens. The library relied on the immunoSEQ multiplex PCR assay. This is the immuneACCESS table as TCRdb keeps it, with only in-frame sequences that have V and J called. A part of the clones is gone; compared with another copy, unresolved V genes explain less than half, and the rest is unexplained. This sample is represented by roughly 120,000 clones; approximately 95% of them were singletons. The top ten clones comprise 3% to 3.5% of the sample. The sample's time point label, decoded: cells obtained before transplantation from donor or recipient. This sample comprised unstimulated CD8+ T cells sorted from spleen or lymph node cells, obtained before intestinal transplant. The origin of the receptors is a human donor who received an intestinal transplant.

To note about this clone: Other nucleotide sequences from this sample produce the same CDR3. The CDR3 here is CASSFGGEGTGELFF. For the CDR3, the DNA is TGCGCCAGCAGCTTTGGGGGTGAGGGGACCGGGGAGCTGTTTTTT. This chain joins TRBV5-1 and TRBJ2-2; possibly TRBD1 or TRBD2 for D (5 bases each). The ends were cut back, 2 bases at V and 5 bases at J, with 13 bases in the middle. This CDR3 region has 15 residues. Germline V lookup: CDR1 SGHRS, CDR2 YFSETQ.

CDR3 loop: CASNPPADTQYF. DNA of the CDR3: TGTGCCAGCAACCCCCCGGCGGATACGCAGTATTTT. V is TRBV27 and J is TRBJ2-3; D ambiguous. Trimming removed 7 bases from V and 6 bases from J, with 11 bases in between. The CDR3 length is 12 residues. Germline V CDR1 and CDR2: MNHEY, SMNVEV (reference sequence).

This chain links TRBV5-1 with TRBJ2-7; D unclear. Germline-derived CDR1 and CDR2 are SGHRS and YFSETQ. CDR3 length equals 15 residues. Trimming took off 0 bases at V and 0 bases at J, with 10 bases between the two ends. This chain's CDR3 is CASSLEATLSYEQYF. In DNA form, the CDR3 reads TGCGCCAGCAGCTTGGAGGCGACACTCTCCTACGAGCAGTACTTC.

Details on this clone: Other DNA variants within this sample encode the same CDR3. The CDR3 reads CASSALNEQFF. The CDR3, as DNA: TGTGCCAGCAGCGCGTTAAATGAGCAGTTCTTC. This chain uses TRBV9 with TRBJ2-1; D gene uncertain. The germline gives CDR1 SGDLS, CDR2 YYNGEE. This CDR3 is 11 amino acids long. Trimming left V 3 bases short and J 7 bases short, with 5 bases between.

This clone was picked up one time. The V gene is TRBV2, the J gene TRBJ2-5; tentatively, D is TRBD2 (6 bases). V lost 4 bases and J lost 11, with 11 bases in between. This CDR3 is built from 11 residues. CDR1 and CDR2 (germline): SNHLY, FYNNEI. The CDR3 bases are TGTGCCAGCAGTGGATGGAGGGAGCAGTACTTC. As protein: CASSGWREQYF.

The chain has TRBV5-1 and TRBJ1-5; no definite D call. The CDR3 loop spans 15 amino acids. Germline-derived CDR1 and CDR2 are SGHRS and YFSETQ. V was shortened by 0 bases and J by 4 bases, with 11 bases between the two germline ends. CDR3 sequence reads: CASSLAGVGNQPQHF. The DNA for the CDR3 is TGCGCCAGCAGCTTGGCCGGGGTAGGGAATCAGCCCCAGCATTTT. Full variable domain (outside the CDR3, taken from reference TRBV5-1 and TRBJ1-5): KAGVTQTPRYLIKTRGQQVTLSCSPISGHRSVSWYQQTPGQGLQFLFEYFSETQRNKGNFPGRFSGRQFSNSRSEMNVSTLELGDSALYLCASSLAGVGNQPQHFGDGTRLSIL.

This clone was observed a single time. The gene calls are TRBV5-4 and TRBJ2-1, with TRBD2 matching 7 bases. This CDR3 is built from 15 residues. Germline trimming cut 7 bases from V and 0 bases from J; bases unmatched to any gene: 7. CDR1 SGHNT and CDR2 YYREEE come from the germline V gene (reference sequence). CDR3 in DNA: TGTGCCAGCGGGGAGCGGGGTAGCTCCTACAATGAGCAGTTCTTC. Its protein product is CASGERGSSYNEQFF.

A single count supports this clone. In DNA form, the CDR3 reads TGTGCCAGCAGTTTCAGGGGGGGTACTGAAGCTTTCTTT. This encodes CASSFRGGTEAFF. V and J are TRBV28 and TRBJ1-1, with 7 nucleotides matching TRBD1. This CDR3 is 13 amino acids long. Germline CDR1 is MDHEN and CDR2 is SYDVKM. V shed 3 bases, J shed 5 bases, and the junction held 3 bases outside the gene matches.

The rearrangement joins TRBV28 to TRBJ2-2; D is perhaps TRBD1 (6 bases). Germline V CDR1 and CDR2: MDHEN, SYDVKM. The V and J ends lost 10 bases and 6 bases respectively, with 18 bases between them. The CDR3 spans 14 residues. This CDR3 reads CAIGTILVAGELFF. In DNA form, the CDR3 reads TGTGCCATCGGGACAATACTGGTGGCCGGGGAGCTGTTTTTT.

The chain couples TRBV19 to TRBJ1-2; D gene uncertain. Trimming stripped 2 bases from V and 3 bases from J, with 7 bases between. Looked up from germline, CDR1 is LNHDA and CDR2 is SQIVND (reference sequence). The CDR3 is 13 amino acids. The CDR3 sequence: CASSINSHYGYTF. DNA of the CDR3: TGTGCCAGTAGTATAAACAGCCACTATGGCTACACCTTC.

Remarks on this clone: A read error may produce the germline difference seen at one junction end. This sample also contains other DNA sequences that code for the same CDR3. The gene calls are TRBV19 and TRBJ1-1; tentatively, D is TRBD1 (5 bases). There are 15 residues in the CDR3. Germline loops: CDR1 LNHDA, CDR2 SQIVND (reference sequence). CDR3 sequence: CASSIGLGGNTEAFF. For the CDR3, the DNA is TGTGCCAGTAGTATTGGTCTGGGGGGGAACACTGAAGCTTTCTTC.

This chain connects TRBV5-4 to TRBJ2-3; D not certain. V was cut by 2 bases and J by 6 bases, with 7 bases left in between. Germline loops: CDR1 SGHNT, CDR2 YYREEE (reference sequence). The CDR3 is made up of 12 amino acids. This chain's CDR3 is CASSFQLDTQYF. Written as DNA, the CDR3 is TGTGCCAGCAGCTTTCAGCTCGATACGCAGTATTTT.

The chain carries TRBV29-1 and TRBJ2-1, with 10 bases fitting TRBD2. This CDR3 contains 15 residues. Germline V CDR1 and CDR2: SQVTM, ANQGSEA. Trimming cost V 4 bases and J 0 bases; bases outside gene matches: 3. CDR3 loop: CSVVVAGGSYNEQFF. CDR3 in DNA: TGCAGCGTTGTTGTAGCGGGAGGCTCCTACAATGAGCAGTTCTTC.

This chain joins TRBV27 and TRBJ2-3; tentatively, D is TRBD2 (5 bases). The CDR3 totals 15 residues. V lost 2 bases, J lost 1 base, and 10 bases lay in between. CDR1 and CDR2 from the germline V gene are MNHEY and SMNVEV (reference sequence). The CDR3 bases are TGTGCCAGCAGTTTACGAGCGGAGCGCACAGATACGCAGTATTTT. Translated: CASSLRAERTDTQYF.

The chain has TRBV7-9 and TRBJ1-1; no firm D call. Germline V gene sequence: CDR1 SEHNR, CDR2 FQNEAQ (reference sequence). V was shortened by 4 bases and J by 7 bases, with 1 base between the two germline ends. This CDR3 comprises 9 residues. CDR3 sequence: CASSYEAFF. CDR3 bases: TGTGCCAGCAGCTATGAAGCTTTCTTT.

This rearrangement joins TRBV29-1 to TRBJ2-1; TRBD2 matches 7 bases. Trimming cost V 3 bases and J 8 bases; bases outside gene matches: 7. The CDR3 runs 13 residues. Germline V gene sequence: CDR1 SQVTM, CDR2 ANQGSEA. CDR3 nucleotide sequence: TGCAGCGTTGAGGCGGGAGCTCACCATGAGCAGTTCTTC. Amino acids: CSVEAGAHHEQFF.

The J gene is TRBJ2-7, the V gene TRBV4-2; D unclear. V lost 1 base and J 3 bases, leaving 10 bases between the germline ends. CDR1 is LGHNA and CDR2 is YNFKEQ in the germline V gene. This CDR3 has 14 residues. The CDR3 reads CASSQVEGSYEQYF. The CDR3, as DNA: TGTGCCAGCAGCCAAGTCGAAGGAAGCTACGAGCAGTACTTC.